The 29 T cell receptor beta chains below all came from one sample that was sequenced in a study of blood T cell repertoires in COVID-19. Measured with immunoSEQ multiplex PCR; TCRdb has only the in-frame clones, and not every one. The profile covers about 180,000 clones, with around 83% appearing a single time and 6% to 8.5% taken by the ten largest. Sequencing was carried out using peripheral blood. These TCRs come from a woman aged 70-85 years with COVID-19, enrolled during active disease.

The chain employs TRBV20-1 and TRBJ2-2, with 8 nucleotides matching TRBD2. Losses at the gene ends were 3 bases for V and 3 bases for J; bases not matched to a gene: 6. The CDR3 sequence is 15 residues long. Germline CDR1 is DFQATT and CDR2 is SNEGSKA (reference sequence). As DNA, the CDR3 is TGCAGTGCTAGTATCCGACTAGCGTACACCGGGGAGCTGTTTTTT. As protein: CSASIRLAYTGELFF.

DNA for the CDR3: TGTGCCAGCAGCTCATCGACAGGCCCCTACGAGCAGTACTTC. Its protein is CASSSSTGPYEQYF. This rearrangement joins TRBV7-2 to TRBJ2-7; possibly TRBD1 for D (6 bases). Germline values: CDR1 SGHTA, CDR2 FQGNSA. The V and J ends lost 4 bases and 2 bases respectively, with 12 bases between them. The CDR3 sequence is 14 residues long.

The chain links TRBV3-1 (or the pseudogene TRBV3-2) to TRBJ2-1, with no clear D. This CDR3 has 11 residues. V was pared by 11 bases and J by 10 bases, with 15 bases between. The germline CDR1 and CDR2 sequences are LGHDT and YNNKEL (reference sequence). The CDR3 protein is CAGHPQREQFF. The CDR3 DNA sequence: TGTGCCGGCCATCCCCAGAGGGAGCAGTTCTTC.

CDR3 nucleotides: TGTGCCAGCAGACAGGGGGAGACAGATACGCAGTATTTT. Translated: CASRQGETDTQYF. The J gene is TRBJ2-3, the V gene TRBV3-1 (or the pseudogene TRBV3-2); TRBD1 aligns across 8 bases. CDR3 length: 13 residues. Unmatched junction bases numbered 2, after V lost 6 bases and J lost 3 bases. CDR1 LGHDT and CDR2 YNNKEL come from the germline V gene (reference sequence).

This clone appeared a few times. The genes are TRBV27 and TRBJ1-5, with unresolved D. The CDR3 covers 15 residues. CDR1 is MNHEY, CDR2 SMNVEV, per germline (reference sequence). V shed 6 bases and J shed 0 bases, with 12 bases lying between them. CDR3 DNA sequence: TGTGCCAGCAGCCCGGGTGCTTATAGCAATCAGCCCCAGCATTTT. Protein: CASSPGAYSNQPQHF.

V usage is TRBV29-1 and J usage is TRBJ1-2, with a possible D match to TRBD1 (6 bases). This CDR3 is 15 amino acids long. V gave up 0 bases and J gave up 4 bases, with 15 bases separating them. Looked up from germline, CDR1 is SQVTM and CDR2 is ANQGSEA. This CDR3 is CSVEESGGRGYGYTF. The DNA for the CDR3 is TGCAGCGTTGAAGAATCGGGGGGGCGCGGCTATGGCTACACCTTC.

CDR3 protein: CASSQGGGSAEQYF. DNA for the CDR3: TGTGCCAGCAGCCAAGGAGGCGGGAGTGCCGAGCAGTACTTC. This chain uses TRBV3-1 (or the pseudogene TRBV3-2) with TRBJ2-7, with TRBD2 matching 7 bases. The V gene end was trimmed by 1 base and the J gene end by 6 bases; junction bases not matched to a gene: 6. Germline CDR1 is LGHDT and CDR2 is YNNKEL (reference sequence). The CDR3 spans 14 residues.

The CDR3 region is CASSYSRRVMAGELFF. The CDR3 DNA reads as TGTGCCAGCAGTTACTCGCGGAGGGTGATGGCCGGGGAGCTGTTTTTT. The J gene is TRBJ2-2, the V gene TRBV6-2 or TRBV6-3; maybe TRBD2 (6 bases). Looked up from germline, CDR1 is MNHEY and CDR2 is SVGEGT. The CDR3 is made up of 16 amino acids. The ends were cut back, 0 bases at V and 6 bases at J, with 14 bases in the middle.

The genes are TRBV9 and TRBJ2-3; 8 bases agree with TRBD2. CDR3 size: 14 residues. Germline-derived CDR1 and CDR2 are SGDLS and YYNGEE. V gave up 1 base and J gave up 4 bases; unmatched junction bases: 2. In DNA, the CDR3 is TGTGCCAGCAGCGTACGGGGGGGCGCAGATACGCAGTATTTT. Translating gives CASSVRGGADTQYF.

CDR3 in DNA: TGTGCCAGTTTGGGACTAGCAGCCTACGAGCAGTACTTC. Its protein product is CASLGLAAYEQYF. The chain joins TRBV2 to TRBJ2-7, with 9 positions matching TRBD2. Germline CDR1 is SNHLY and CDR2 is FYNNEI. CDR3 length equals 13 residues. The ends lost 9 bases at V and 2 bases at J; junction bases unmatched: 5.

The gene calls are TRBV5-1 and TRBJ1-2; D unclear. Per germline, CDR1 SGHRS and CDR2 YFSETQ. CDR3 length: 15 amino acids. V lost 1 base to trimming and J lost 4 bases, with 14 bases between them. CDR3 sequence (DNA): TGCGCCAGCAGCTTGCCCTCAGCCGGCGGCTATGGCTACACCTTC. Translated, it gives CASSLPSAGGYGYTF.

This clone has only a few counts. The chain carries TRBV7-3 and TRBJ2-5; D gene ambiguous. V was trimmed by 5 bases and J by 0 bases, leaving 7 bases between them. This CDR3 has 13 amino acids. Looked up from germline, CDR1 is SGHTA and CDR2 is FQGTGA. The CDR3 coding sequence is TGTGCCAGCAGCCCCTCTAACCAAGAGACCCAGTACTTC. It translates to CASSPSNQETQYF.

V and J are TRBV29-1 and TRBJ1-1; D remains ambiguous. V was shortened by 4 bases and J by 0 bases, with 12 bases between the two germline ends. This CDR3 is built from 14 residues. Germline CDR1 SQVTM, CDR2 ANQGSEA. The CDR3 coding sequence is TGCAGCGTTGTGCAGGAAAAGATGAACACTGAAGCTTTCTTT. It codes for CSVVQEKMNTEAFF.

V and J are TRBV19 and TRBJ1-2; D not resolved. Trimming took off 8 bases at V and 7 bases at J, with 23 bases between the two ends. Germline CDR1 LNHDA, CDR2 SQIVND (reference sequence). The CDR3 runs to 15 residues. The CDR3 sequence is CASRPDQTFPIGYTF. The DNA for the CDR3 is TGTGCCAGTCGACCCGATCAGACTTTTCCAATTGGCTACACCTTC.

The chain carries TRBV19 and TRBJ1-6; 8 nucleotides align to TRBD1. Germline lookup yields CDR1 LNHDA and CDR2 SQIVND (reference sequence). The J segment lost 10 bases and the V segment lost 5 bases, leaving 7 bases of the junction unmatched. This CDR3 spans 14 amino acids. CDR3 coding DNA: TGTGCCAGTAGTCTCGACAGGGGAAACTCACCCCTCCACTTT. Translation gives CASSLDRGNSPLHF. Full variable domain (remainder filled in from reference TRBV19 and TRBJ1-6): DGGITQSPKYLFRKEGQNVTLSCEQNLNHDAMYWYRQDPGQGLRLIYYSQIVNDFQKGDIAEGYSVSREKKESFPLTVTSAQKNPTAFYLCASSLDRGNSPLHFGNGTRLTVT.

CDR3 sequence: CASSLFGLAYEQYF. The CDR3 DNA follows: TGTGCCAGCAGTTTGTTCGGACTGGCCTACGAGCAGTACTTC. V gene TRBV28 combines with J gene TRBJ2-7; TRBD2 might be the D (5 bases). Trimming took 3 bases from V and 2 from J, leaving 11 bases between them. The CDR3 runs 14 residues. The germline V gene encodes CDR1 MDHEN and CDR2 SYDVKM.

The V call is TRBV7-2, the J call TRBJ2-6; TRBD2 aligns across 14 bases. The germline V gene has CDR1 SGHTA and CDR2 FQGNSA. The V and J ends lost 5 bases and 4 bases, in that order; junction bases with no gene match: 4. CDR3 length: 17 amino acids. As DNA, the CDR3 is TGTGCCAGCAGCCAGGGACTAGCGGGAGCCGGGGCCAACGTCCTGACTTTC. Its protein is CASSQGLAGAGANVLTF.

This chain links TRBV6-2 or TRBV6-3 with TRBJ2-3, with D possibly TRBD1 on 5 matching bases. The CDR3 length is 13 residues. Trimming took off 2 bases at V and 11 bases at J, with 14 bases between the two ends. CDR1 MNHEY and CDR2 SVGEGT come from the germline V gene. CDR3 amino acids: CASSYLLGDGQYF. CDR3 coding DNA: TGTGCCAGCAGTTACCTTCTAGGGGATGGGCAGTATTTT.

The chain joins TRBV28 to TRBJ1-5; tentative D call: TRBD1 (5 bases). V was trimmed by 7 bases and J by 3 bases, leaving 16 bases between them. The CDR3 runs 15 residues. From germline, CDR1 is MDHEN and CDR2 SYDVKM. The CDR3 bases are TGTGCCAGCAAAATAGAGCGCAGGGCCAATCAGCCCCAGCATTTT. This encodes CASKIERRANQPQHF.

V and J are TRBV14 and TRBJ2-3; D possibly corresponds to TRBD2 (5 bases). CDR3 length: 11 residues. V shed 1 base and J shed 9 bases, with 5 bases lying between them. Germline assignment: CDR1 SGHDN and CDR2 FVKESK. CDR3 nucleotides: TGTGCCAGCAGCCAAGGGAGGACGCAGTATTTT. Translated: CASSQGRTQYF.

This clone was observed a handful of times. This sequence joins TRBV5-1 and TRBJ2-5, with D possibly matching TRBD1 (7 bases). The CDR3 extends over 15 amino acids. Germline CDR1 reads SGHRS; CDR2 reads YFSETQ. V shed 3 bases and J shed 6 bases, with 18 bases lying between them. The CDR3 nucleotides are TGCGCCAGCAGCTCGACGACAGGGACTGGGCAGACCCAGTACTTC. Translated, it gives CASSSTTGTGQTQYF.

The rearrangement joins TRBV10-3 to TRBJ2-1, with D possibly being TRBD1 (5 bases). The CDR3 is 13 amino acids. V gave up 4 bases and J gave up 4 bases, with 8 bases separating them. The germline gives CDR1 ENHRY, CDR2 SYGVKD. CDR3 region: CAISGREYNEQFF. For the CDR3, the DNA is TGTGCCATCAGTGGCAGGGAATACAATGAGCAGTTCTTC.

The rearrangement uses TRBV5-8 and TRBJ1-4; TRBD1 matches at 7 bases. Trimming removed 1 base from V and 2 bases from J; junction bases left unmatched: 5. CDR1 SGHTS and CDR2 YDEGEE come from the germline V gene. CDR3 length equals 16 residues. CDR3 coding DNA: TGTGCCAGCAGCTTGAAGGGGGCGCAGACTAATGAAAAACTGTTTTTT. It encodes CASSLKGAQTNEKLFF.

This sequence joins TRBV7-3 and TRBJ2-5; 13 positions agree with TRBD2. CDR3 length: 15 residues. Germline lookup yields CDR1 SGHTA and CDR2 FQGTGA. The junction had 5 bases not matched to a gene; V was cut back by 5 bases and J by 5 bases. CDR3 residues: CASSRRTSGSETQYF. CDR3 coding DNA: TGTGCCAGCAGCCGCAGGACTAGCGGGAGTGAGACCCAGTACTTC.

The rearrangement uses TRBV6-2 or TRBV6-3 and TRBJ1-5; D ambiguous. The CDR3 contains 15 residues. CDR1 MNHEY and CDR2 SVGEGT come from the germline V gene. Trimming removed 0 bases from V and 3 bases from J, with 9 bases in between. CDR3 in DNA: TGTGCCAGCAGTTACTCGGCGGGCGCCAATCAGCCCCAGCATTTT. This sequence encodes CASSYSAGANQPQHF.

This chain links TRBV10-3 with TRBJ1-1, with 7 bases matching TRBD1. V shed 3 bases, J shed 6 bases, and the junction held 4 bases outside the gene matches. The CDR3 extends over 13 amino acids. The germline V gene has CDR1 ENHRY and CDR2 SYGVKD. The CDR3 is CAISEVRGSEAFF. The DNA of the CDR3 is TGTGCCATCAGTGAAGTCAGGGGGTCTGAAGCTTTCTTT.

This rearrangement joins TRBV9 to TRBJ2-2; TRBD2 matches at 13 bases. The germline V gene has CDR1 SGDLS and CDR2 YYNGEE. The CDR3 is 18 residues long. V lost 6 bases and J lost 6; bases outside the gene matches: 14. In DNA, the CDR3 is TGTGCCAGCACCCCCAGGACTAGCGGGAGTCCTGGGGCCGGGGAGCTGTTTTTT. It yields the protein CASTPRTSGSPGAGELFF.

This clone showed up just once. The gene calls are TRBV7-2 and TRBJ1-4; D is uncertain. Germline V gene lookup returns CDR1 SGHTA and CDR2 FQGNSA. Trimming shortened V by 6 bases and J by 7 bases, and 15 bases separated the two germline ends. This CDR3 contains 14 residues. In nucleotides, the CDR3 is TGTGCCAGCAGACCAGGACGGGCGGGTGAAAAACTGTTTTTT. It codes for CASRPGRAGEKLFF.

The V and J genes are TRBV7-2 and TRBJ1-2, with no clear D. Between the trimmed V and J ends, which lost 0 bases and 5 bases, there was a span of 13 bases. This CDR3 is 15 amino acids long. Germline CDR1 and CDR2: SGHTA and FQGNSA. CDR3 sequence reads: CASSLARSPSYGYTF. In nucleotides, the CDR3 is TGTGCCAGCAGCTTAGCGAGGAGCCCTTCTTATGGCTACACCTTC.